This T cell receptor (beta chain) was profiled in a study of T-cell memory formation after mild COVID-19. General study results and limits: Day 15 to 85 contracting clones showed balanced CD4/CD8; day 15 to 37 expanders favored CD4+.

TCRdb called the 5' RACE reads again in MiXCR, with one record for every CDR3 protein. Among tens of thousands of distinct CDR3 sequences listed, approximately 14% were seen once. The CDR3 contains 12 residues. Trimming stripped 10 bases from V and 2 bases from J, with 11 bases between. This clonotype has a handful of counts. Its antigen remains unidentified. This chain joins TRBV12-3 or TRBV12-4 and TRBJ1-2; TRBD1 might be the D (6 bases). The sequence was obtained from an adult woman who had mild COVID-19 (a few samples of this study predate the infection). Cell type and time point are not known. Sequencing was carried out using PBMCs or a T cell subset sorted from them (not recorded which). The CDR3 nucleotides are TGTGCCACCGCTACAGGGAACTATGGCTACACCTTC. Its translation: CATATGNYGYTF.